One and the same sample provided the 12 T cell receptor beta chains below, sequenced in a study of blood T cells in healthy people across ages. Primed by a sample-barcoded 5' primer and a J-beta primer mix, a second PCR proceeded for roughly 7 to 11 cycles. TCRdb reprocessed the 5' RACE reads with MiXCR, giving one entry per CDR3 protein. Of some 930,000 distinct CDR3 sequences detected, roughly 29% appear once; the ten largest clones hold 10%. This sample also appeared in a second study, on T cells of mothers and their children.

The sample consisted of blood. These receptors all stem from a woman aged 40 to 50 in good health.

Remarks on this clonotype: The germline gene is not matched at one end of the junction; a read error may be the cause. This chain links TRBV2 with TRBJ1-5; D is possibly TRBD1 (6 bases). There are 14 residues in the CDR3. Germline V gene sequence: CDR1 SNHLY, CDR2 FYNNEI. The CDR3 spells CASWGGRVNQPQHF. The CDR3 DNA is TGTGCCAGCTGGGGGGGCAGGGTTAATCAGCCACAGCATTTT.

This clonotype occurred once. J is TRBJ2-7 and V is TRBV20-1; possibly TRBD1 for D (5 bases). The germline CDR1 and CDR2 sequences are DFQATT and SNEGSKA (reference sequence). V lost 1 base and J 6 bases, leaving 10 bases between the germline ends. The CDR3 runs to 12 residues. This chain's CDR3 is CSARVSGREQYF. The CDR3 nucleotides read TGCAGTGCTAGAGTGTCAGGGCGCGAGCAGTACTTC.

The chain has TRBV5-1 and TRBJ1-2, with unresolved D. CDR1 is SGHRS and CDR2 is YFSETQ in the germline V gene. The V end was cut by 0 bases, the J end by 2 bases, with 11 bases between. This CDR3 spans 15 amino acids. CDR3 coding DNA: TGCGCCAGCAGCTTGGCCTACACCCGGAACTATGGCTACACCTTC. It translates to CASSLAYTRNYGYTF.

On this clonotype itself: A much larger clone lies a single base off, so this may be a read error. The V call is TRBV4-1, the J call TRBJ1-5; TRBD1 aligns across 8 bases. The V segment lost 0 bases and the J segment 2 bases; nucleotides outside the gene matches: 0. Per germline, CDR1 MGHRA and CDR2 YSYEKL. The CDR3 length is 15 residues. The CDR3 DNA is TGCGCCAGCAGCCAAGAGACAGGGGGCAATCAGCCCCAGCATTTT. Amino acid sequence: CASSQETGGNQPQHF.

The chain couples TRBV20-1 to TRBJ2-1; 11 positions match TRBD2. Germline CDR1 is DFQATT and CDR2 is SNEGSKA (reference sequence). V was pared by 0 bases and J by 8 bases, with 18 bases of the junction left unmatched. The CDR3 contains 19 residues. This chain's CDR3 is CSARDDDTSGGARRHEQFF. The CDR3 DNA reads TGCAGTGCTAGAGACGACGACACTAGCGGGGGCGCTCGAAGGCATGAGCAGTTCTTC.

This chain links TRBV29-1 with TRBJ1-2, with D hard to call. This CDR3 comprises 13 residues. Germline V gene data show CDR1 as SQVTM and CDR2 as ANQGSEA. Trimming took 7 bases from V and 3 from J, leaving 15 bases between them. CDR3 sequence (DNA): TGCAGCGCCCGAGGGAAAGCTGACTATGGCTACACCTTC. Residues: CSARGKADYGYTF. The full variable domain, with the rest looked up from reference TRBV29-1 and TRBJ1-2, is SAVISQKPSRDICQRGTSLTIQCQVDSQVTMMFWYRQQPGQSLTLIATANQGSEATYESGFVIDKFPISRPNLTFSTLTVSNMSPEDSSIYLCSARGKADYGYTFGSGTRLTVV.

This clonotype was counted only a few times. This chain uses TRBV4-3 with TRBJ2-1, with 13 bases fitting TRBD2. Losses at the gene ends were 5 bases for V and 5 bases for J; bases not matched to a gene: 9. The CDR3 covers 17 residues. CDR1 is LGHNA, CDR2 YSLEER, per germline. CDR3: CASSYRLAGGGNNEQFF. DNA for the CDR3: TGCGCCAGCAGCTATAGACTAGCGGGGGGTGGTAACAATGAGCAGTTCTTC.

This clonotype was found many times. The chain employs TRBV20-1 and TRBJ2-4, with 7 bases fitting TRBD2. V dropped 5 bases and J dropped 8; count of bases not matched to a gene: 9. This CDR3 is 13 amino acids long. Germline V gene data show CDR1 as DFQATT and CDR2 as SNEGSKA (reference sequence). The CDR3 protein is CSASDGRGDIQYF. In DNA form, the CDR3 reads TGCAGTGCTTCGGACGGTCGGGGGGACATTCAGTACTTC.

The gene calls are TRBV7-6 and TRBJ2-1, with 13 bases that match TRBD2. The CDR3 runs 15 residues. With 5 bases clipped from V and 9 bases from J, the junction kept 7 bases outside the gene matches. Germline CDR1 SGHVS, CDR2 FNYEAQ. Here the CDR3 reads CASSRPGLAGREQFF. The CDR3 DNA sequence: TGTGCCAGCAGCAGACCGGGACTAGCGGGGCGTGAGCAGTTCTTC. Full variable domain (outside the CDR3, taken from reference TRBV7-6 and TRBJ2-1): GAGVSQSPRYKVTKRGQDVALRCDPISGHVSLYWYRQALGQGPEFLTYFNYEAQQDKSGLPNDRFSAERPEGSISTLTIQRTEQRDSAMYRCASSRPGLAGREQFFGPGTRLTVL.

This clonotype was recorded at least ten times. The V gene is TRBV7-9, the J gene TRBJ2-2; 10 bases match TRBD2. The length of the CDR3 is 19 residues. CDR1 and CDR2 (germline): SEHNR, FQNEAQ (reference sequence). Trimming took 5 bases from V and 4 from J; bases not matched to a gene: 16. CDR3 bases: TGTGCCAGCAGCCTTAGGAGCCTAGCGGGGGACTCGATCACCGGGGAGCTGTTTTTT. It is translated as CASSLRSLAGDSITGELFF.

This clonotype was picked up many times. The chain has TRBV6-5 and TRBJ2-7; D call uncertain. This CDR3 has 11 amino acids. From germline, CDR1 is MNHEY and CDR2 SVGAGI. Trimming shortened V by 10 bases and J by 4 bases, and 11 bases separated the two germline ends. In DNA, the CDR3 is TGTGCCACAACCAGCCGATACGAGCAGTACTTC. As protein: CATTSRYEQYF.

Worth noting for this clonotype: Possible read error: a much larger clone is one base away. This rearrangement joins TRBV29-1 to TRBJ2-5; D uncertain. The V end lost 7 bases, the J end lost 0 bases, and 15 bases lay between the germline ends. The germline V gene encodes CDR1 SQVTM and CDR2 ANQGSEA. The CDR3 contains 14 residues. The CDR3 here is CSAIGALHQETQYF. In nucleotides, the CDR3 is TGCAGCGCGATTGGAGCGCTTCACCAAGAGACCCAGTACTTC.